What follows is one TCR beta chain and its context. Its matching antigen is unknown. Sequencing templates came from extracted RNA that was reverse transcribed into cDNA. Sequencing was performed with immunoSEQ multiplex PCR; in TCRdb, only in-frame clones are kept and a portion is missing. The profile shows fewer than 200,000 clones, around three fifths of them singletons. Germline V gene lookup returns CDR1 LGHNT and CDR2 FRNRAP. V was clipped by 1 base and J by 1 base, with 7 bases between them. The CDR3 runs to 14 residues. The data were taken from a study of CD8+ T cells in alopecia areata. Study background: Oral tofacitinib (5 to 10 mg twice daily) was administered to treated patients.

Study-wide results and limits: Sharing of TCR sequences between patients (possibly for HLA-related reasons) was less clear than in mice.

The sequenced sample was CD4+ T cells sorted from blood, obtained at week 0. The V call is TRBV12-5, the J call TRBJ1-1; D call uncertain. The TCR was taken from a human donor with alopecia areata. The CDR3: CASGLGAQNTEAFF. In DNA form, the CDR3 reads TGTGCTAGTGGTTTGGGGGCTCAGAACACTGAAGCTTTCTTT.